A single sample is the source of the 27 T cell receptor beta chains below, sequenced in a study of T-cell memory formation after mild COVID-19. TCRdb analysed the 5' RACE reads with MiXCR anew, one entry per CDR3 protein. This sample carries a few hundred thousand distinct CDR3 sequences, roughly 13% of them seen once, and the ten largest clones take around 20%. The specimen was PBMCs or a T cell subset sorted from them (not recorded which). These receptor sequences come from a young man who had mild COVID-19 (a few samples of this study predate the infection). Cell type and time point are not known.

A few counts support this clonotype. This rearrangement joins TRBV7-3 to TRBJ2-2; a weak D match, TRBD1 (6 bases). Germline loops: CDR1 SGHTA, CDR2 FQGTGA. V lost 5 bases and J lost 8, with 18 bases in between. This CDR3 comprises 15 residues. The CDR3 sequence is CASSPRQAPGGELFF. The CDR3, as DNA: TGTGCCAGCAGCCCTCGACAGGCCCCGGGGGGGGAGCTGTTTTTT. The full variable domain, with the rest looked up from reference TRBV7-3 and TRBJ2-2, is GAGVSQTPSNKVTEKGKYVELRCDPISGHTALYWYRQSLGQGPEFLIYFQGTGAADDSGLPNDRFFAVRPEGSVSTLKIQRTERGDSAVYLCASSPRQAPGGELFFGEGSRLTVL.

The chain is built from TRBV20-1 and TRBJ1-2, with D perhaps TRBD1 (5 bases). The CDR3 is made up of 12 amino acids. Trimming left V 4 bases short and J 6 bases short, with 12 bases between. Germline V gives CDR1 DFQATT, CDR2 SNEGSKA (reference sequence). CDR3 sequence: CSAIPSRDGYTF. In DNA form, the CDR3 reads TGCAGTGCTATACCCTCCAGGGATGGCTACACCTTC.

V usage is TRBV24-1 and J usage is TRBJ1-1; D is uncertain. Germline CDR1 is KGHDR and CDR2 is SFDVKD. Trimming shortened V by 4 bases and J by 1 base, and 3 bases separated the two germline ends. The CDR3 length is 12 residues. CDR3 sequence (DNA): TGTGCCACCAGTGACAGGAACACTGAAGCTTTCTTT. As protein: CATSDRNTEAFF.

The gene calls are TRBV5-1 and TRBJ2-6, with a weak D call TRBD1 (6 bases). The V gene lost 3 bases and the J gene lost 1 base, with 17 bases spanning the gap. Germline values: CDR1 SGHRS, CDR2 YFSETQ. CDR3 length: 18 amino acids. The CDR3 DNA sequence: TGCGCCAGCAGCTGGCCTCCGGGACACGCTTCTGGGGCCAACGTCCTGACTTTC. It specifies CASSWPPGHASGANVLTF.

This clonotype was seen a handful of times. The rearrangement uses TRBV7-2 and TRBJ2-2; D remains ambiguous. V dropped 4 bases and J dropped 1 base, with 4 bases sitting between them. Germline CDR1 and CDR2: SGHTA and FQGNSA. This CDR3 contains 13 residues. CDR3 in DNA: TGTGCCAGCAGCTCTGTGAACACCGGGGAGCTGTTTTTT. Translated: CASSSVNTGELFF.

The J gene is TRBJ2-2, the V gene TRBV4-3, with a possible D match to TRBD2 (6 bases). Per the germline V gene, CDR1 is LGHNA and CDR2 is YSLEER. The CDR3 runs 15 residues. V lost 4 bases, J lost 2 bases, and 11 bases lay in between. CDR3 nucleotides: TGCGCCAGCAGCCTAGGACTACTCAACACCGGGGAGCTGTTTTTT. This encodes CASSLGLLNTGELFF.

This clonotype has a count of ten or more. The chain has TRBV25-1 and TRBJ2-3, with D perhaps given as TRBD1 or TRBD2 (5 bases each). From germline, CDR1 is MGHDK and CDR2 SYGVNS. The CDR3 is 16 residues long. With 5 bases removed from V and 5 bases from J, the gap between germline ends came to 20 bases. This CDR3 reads CASSKAGTPTRDTQYF. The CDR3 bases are TGTGCCAGCAGTAAGGCCGGGACCCCAACGAGAGATACGCAGTATTTT.

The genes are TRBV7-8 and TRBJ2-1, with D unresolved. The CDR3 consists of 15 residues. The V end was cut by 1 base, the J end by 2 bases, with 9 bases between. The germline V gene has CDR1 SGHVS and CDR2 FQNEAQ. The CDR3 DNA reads TGTGCCAGCAGCTTAGGCCGCAGCCCCTACAATGAGCAGTTCTTC. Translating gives CASSLGRSPYNEQFF.

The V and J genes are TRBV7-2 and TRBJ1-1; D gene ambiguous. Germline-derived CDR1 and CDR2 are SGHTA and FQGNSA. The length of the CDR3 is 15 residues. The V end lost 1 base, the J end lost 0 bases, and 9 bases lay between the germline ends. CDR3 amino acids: CASSLVGSLNTEAFF. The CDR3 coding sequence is TGTGCCAGCAGCTTAGTGGGGTCCCTGAACACTGAAGCTTTCTTT.

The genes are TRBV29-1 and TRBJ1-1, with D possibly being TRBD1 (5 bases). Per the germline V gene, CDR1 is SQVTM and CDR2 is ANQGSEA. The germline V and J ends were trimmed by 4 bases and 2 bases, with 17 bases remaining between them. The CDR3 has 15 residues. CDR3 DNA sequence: TGCAGCGTTGCCTACCGGGGGAAGGTCAACACTGAAGCTTTCTTT. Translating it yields CSVAYRGKVNTEAFF.

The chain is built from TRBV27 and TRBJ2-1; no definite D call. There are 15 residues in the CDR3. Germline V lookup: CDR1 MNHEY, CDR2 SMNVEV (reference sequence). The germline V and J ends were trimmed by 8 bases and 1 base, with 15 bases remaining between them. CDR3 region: CASRAQVLSYNEQFF. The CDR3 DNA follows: TGTGCCAGCCGAGCTCAGGTCTTATCCTACAATGAGCAGTTCTTC.

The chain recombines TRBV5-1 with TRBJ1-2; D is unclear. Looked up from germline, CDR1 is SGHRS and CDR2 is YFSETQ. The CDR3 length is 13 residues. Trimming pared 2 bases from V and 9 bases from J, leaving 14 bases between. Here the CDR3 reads CASSLEVPVRYTF. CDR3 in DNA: TGCGCCAGCAGCTTAGAGGTCCCCGTTCGCTACACCTTC.

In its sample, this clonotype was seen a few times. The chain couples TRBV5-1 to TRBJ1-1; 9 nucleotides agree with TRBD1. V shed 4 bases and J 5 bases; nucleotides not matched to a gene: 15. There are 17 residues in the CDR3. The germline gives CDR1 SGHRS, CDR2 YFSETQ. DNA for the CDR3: TGCGCCAGCAGCCTCACCCCGCTGGGACAGGGTTTGACTGAAGCTTTCTTT. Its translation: CASSLTPLGQGLTEAFF.

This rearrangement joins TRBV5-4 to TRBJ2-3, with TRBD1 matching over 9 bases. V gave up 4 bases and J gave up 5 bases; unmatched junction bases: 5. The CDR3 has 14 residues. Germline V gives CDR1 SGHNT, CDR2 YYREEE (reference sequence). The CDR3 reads CASSGTGGEDTQYF. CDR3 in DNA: TGTGCCAGCAGCGGAACAGGGGGCGAAGATACGCAGTATTTT.

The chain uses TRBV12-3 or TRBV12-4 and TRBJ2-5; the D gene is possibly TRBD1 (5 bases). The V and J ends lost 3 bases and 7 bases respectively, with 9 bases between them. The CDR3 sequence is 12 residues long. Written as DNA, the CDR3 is TGTGCCAGCAGTTTCCCCCAGGGGACCCAGTACTTC. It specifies CASSFPQGTQYF.

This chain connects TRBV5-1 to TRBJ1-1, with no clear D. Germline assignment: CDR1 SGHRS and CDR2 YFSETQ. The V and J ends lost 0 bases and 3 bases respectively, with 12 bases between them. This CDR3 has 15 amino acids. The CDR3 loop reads CASSLDGLSDTEAFF. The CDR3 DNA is TGCGCCAGCAGCTTGGATGGCCTTTCAGACACTGAAGCTTTCTTT. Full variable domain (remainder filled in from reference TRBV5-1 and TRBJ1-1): KAGVTQTPRYLIKTRGQQVTLSCSPISGHRSVSWYQQTPGQGLQFLFEYFSETQRNKGNFPGRFSGRQFSNSRSEMNVSTLELGDSALYLCASSLDGLSDTEAFFGQGTRLTVV.

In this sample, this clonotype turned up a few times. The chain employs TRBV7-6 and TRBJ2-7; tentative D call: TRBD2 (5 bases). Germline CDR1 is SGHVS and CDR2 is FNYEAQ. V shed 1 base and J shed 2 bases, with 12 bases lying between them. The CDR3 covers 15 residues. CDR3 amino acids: CASSLVKDWTYEQYV. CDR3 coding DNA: TGTGCCAGCAGCTTAGTCAAGGACTGGACCTACGAGCAGTACGTC.

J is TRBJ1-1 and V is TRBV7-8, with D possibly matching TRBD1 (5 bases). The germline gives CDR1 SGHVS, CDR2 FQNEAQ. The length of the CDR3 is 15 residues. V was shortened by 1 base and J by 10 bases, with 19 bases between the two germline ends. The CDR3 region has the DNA TGTGCCAGCAGCTTAGAGGCAGGGCAAAAGGCTCGAGCTTTCTTT. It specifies CASSLEAGQKARAFF.

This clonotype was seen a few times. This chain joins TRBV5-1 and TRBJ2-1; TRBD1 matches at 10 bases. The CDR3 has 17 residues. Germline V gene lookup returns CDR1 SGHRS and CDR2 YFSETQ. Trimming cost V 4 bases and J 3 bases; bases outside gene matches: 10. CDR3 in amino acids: CASSPHTGTGVYNEQFF. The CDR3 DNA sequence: TGCGCCAGCAGCCCCCATACGGGGACAGGGGTCTACAATGAGCAGTTCTTC.

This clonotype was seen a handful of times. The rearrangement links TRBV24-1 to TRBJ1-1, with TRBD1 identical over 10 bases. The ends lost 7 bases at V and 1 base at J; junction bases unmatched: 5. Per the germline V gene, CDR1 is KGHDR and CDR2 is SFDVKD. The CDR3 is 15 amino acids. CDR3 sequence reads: CATRGQGGENTEAFF. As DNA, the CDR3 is TGTGCCACCAGAGGACAGGGGGGAGAGAACACTGAAGCTTTCTTT.

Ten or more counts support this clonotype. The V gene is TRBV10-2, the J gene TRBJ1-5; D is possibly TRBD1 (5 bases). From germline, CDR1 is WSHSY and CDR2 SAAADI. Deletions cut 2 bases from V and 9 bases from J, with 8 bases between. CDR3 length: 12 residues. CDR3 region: CASSEGARPQHF. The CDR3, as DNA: TGCGCCAGCAGTGAGGGGGCTCGGCCCCAGCATTTT.

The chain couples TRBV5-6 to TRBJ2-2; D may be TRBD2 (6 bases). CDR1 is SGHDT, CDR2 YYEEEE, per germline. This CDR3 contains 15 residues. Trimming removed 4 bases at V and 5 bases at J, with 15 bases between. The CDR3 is CASSRGLGPTGELFF. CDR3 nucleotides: TGTGCCAGCAGCCGGGGACTGGGCCCAACCGGGGAGCTGTTTTTT.

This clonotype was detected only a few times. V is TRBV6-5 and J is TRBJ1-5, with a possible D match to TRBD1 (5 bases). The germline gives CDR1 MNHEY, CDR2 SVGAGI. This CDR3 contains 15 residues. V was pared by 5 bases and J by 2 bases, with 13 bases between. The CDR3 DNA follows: TGTGCCAGCAGTCAGAGGGGATTGGGCAATCAGCCCCAGCATTTT. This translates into CASSQRGLGNQPQHF.

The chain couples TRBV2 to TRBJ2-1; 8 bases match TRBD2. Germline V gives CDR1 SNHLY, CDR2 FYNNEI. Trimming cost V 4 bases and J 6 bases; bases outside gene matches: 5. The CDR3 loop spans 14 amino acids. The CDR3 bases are TGTGCCAGCAGTGGAGGGACTAGTCCCAATGAGCAGTTCTTC. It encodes CASSGGTSPNEQFF.

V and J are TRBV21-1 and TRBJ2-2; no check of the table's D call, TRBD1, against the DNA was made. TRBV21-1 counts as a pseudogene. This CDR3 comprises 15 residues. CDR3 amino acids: CASSKVVVSGGELFF. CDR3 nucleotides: TGTGCCAGCAGCAAAGTCGTAGTTTCAGGGGGGGAGCTGTTTTTT.

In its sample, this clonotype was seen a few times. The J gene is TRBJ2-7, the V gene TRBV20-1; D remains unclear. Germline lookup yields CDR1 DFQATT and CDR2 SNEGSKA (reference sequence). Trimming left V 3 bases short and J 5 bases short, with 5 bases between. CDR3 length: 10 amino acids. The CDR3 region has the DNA TGCAGTGCTAGCCGCCACGAGCAGTACGTC. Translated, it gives CSASRHEQYV.

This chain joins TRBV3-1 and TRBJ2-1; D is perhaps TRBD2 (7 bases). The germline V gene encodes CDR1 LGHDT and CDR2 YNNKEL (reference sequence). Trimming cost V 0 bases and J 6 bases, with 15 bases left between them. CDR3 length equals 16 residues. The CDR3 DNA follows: TGTGCCAGCAGCCAAGAGGGGGGGGCCCGGGCCAATGAGCAGTTCTTC. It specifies CASSQEGGARANEQFF.